The text below deals with one T cell receptor (beta chain). Its antigen target is currently unknown. No base quality information exists; no much larger clone differs at one position. The data were obtained in a study of T cell changes during pregnancy in multiple sclerosis (dated by TCRdb to the late 2010s). Some background on the complete study: In women with multiple sclerosis, the researchers looked at how the T cell repertoire shifted as pregnancy progressed.

Reading the germline V gene gives CDR1 SGHTA and CDR2 FQGNSA. Cut back by 2 bases and 4 bases, the V and J ends lie 12 bases apart. Including cysteine and phenylalanine, the CDR3 has 15 amino acids. The entry retains the CDR3 DNA only, 45 bases that are in frame from base 1. Libraries were prepared through the immunoSEQ multiplex PCR assay. The source is immuneACCESS, and TCRdb retained only in-frame sequences with V and J called. Part of the clones is not carried over; for the studies checked, unresolved V genes explain less than half of this, and the remainder is unexplained. This sample holds 50,000 to 65,000 clones; approximately 93% were observed only once. The leading ten clones occupy 2.5% to 3.5% of the sample.

Here the chain combines TRBV7-2 and TRBJ2-1, and possibly TRBD2, on 5 matching bases. The origin of this receptor is a female donor with multiple sclerosis, enrolled in a pregnancy study. This specimen consisted of CD8+ T cells from peripheral blood mononuclear cells, obtained in the second trimester of pregnancy. The nucleotides read TGTGCCAGCAGCTTAAATAGCGCTCTATACAATGAGCAGTTCTTC. It translates as CASSLNSALYNEQFF.